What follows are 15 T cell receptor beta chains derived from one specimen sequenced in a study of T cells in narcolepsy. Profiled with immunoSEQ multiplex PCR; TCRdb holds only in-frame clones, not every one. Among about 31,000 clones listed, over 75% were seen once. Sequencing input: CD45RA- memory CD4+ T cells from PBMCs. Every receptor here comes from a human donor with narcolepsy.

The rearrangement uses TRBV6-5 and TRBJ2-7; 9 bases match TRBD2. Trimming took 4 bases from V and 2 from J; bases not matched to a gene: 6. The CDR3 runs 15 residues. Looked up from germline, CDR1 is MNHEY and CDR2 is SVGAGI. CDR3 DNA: TGTGCCAGCAGTTCCCCGACTAGCGGCACCTACGAGCAGTACTTC. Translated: CASSSPTSGTYEQYF.

The CDR3 loop reads CASSLLGPTREQYF. In DNA form, the CDR3 reads TGTGCCAGCAGCTTATTAGGACCTACGAGGGAGCAGTACTTC. The chain uses TRBV5-6 and TRBJ2-7; D ambiguous. Germline CDR1 is SGHDT and CDR2 is YYEEEE. Trimming removed 2 bases at V and 7 bases at J, with 16 bases between. This CDR3 has 14 residues.

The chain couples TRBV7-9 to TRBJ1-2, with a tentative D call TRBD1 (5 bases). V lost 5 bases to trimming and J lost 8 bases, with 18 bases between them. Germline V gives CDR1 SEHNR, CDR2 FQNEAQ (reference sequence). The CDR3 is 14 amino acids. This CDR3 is CASSHPRQGGGYTF. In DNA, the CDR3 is TGTGCCAGCAGCCACCCCCGGCAGGGAGGCGGCTACACCTTC.

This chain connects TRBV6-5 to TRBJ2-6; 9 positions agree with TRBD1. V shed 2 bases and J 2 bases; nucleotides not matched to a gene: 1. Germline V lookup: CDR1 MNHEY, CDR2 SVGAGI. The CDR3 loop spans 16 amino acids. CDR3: CASSYGTGTGANVLTF. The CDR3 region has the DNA TGTGCCAGCAGTTACGGGACAGGGACTGGGGCCAACGTCCTGACTTTC.

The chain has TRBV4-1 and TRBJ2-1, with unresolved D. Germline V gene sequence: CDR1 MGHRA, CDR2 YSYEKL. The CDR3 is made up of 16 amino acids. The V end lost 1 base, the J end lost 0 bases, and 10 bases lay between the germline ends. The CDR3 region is CASSQVDIISYNEQFF. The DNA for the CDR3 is TGCGCCAGCAGCCAAGTAGACATCATCTCCTACAATGAGCAGTTCTTC.

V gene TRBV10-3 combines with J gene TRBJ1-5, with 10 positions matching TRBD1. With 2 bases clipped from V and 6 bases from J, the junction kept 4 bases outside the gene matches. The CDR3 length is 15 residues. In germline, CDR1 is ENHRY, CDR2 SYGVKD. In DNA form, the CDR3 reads TGTGCCATCAGTGAGGGGACAGGGGTGGCTCAGCCCCAGCATTTT. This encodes CAISEGTGVAQPQHF.

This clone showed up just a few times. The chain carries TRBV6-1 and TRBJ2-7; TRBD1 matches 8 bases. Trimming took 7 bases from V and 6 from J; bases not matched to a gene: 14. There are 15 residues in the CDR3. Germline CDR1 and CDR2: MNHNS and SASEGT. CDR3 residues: CASKRTGNGPGEQYF. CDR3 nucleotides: TGTGCCAGCAAGAGGACAGGGAATGGCCCCGGCGAGCAGTACTTC.

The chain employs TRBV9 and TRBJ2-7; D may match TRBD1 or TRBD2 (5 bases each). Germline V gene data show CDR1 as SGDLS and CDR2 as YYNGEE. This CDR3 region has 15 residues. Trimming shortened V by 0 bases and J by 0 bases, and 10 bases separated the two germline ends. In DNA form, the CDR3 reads TGTGCCAGCAGCGTAGGCCCGGGGCCCTCCTACGAGCAGTACTTC. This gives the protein CASSVGPGPSYEQYF.

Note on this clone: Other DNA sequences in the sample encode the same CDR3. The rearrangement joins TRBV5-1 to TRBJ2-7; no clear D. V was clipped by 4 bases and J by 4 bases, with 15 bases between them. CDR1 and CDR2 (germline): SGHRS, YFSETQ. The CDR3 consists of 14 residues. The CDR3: CASSLVPGEYEQYF. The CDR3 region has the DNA TGCGCCAGCAGCCTGGTCCCGGGTGAATACGAGCAGTACTTC.

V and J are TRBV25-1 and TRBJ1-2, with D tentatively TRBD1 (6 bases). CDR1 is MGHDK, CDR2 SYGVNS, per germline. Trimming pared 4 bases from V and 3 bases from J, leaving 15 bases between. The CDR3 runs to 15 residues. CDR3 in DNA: TGTGCCAGCAGTGGGGGGCCCGGGGGGTACTATGGCTACACCTTC. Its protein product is CASSGGPGGYYGYTF.

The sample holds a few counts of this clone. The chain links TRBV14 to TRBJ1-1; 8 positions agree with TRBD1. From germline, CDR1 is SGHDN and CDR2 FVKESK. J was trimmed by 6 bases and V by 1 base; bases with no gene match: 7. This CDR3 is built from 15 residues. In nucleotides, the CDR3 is TGTGCCAGCAGCCAAGCCAGGGGGCGAGGGGCTGAAGCTTTCTTT. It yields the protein CASSQARGRGAEAFF.

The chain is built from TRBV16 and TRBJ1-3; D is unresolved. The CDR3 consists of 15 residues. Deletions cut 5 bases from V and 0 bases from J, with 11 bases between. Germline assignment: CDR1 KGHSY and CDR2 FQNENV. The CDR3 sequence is CASSSDASSGNTIYF. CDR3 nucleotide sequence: TGTGCCAGCAGCTCTGACGCAAGCTCTGGAAACACCATATATTTT.

The CDR3 here is CSVLRGLSQETQYF. The CDR3 nucleotides are TGCAGCGTTCTTCGGGGCTTGTCTCAAGAGACCCAGTACTTC. The genes are TRBV29-1 and TRBJ2-5, with D possibly called TRBD1 or TRBD2 (5 bases each). Germline CDR1 is SQVTM and CDR2 is ANQGSEA. The CDR3 covers 14 residues. V was clipped by 5 bases and J by 2 bases, with 15 bases between them.

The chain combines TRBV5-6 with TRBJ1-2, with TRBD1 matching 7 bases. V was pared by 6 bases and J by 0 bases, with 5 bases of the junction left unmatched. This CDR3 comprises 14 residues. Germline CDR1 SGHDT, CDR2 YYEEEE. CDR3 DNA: TGTGCCAGCATGCGACAGGGTCCTAACTATGGCTACACCTTC. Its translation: CASMRQGPNYGYTF. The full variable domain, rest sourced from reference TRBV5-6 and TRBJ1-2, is DAGVTQSPTHLIKTRGQQVTLRCSPKSGHDTVSWYQQALGQGPQFIFQYYEEEERQRGNFPDRFSGHQFPNYSSELNVNALLLGDSALYLCASMRQGPNYGYTFGSGTRLTVV.

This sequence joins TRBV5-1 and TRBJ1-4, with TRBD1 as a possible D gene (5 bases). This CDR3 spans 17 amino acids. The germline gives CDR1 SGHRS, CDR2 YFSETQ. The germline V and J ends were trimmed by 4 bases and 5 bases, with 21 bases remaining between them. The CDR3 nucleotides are TGCGCCAGCAGCCCTCGGGACCCCTCTACATCGAATGAAAAACTGTTTTTT. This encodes CASSPRDPSTSNEKLFF.